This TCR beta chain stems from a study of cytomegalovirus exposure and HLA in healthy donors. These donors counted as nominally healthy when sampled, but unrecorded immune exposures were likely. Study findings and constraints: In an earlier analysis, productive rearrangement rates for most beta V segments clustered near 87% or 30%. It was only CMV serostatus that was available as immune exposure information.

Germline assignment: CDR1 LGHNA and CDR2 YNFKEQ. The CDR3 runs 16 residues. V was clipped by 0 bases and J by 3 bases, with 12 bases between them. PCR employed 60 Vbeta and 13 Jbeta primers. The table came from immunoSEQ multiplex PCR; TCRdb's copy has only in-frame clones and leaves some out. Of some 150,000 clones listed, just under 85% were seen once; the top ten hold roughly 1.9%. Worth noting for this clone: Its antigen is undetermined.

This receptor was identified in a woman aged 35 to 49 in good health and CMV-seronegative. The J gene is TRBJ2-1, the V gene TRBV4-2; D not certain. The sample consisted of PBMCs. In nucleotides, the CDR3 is TGTGCCAGCAGCCAAGATGGCGGATTGAACTACAATGAGCAGTTCTTC. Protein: CASSQDGGLNYNEQFF.